This T cell receptor beta chain was found in a study of graft-versus-host responses after intestinal transplantation (dated by TCRdb to the early 2020s). In the study overall: Multivisceral, liver-intestinal, or isolated intestinal transplants were received by the recipients. Graft-versus-host and host-versus-graft alloreactive T cell clones were tracked in the graft, circulation and bone marrow after intestinal transplantation using bulk TCR-beta CDR3 sequencing. Of the roughly 25 intestinal transplant recipients enrolled in the cohort, one of whom was a retransplant, a few patients without pretransplant specimens were excluded. A peak of at least 4% donor T cells among recipient peripheral blood mononuclear cells was the definition used for donor T cell macrochimerism. Alloreactive clones were identified by sequencing pre-transplant mixed lymphocyte reaction products and comparing them with unstimulated pre-transplant donor and recipient T cells. Every recipient was given anti-thymocyte globulin induction, then maintenance tacrolimus and steroids for 2 to 4 years. Instead of going to the commercial service, samples from a few later patients were sequenced in-house on an Illumina MiSeq and processed with MiXCR. General conclusions and limits of the study: The relatively low number and heterogeneity of intestinal transplant patients limited the conclusions. Early after transplant, peak levels of circulating GvH clones were found to be associated with declines in HvG clones. GvH clones were detected in recipient bone marrow, and some of these GvH clones were observed earlier in ileal mucosa or blood, consistent with an intestinal mucosal origin. High GvH to HvG T cell clonal ratios were observed in the allografts of patients with donor T cell macrochimerism.

Counted from cysteine to phenylalanine, this CDR3 has 13 amino acids. The read is trimmed to its CDR3 DNA, 39 bases read in frame from base 1. Sequences LNHNV (CDR1) and YYDKDF (CDR2) are obtained from the germline V gene (reference sequence). V lost 2 bases and J lost 1 base; the stretch between them is 5 bases long. Library generation was performed with the immunoSEQ multiplex PCR assay. High-throughput TCR-beta CDR3 sequencing of genomic DNA from most patients was performed by Adaptive Biotechnologies. The study's processing was this. Adaptive's ImmunoSEQ software was the source of the TCR sequencing data for 15 to 20 patients, while three other patients were processed with MiXCR and VDJtools. Because the origin of CDR3 nucleotide sequences shared between donor and recipient could not be assigned, those sequences were removed. At least 2-fold expansion over unstimulated cells and a minimum CFSE-low frequency of 0.002% (template counts) or 0.001% (read counts) were required for clones to be classified as alloreactive. Clones detected in sequenced pre-transplant spleen, lymph node, or MLR CFSE-low populations of the donor or recipient were defined as mappable. Cumulative frequency of alloreactive clones was calculated as a percentage of all sequences weighted by copy number. TCRdb took over this immuneACCESS table, retaining in-frame rearrangements with V and J assigned. Such tables are incomplete; in checked studies, under half of the missing clones stem from an unresolved V gene, and the remainder is unexplained. V and J calls and clone size follow that table, whereas D and trimming were derived from the DNA. The sample table shows roughly 99,000 clones, and approximately 85% are seen once. The ten largest clones take up around 1.4% of the sample.

Turning to this clone: Its antigen remains unidentified. The sample holds no much larger clone one base away, and base qualities are not on file.

Blood samples were collected up to 4 times in the first month after transplant and then at least monthly when available. The sample was PBMCs, taken 255 days after intestinal transplant. The sequence is built from TRBV15 and TRBJ1-1, with no confidently assigned D gene. The sequence was obtained from a human patient who received an intestinal transplant, so some T cells may come from the graft donor. CDR3 region: CATSRSPNTEAFF. In nucleotides, the sequence is TGTGCCACCAGCAGATCACCGAACACTGAAGCTTTCTTT. Extended through the reference TRBV15 and TRBJ1-1 proteins, this CDR3 yields the full variable domain: DAMVIQNPRYQVTQFGKPVTLSCSQTLNHNVMYWYQQKSSQAPKLLFHYYDKDFNNEADTPDNFQSRRPNTSFCFLDIRSPGLGDTAMYLCATSRSPNTEAFFGQGTRLTVV.